This TCR beta chain was profiled in a study of blood T cell repertoires in COVID-19. Turning to the study itself: There were acute and convalescent COVID-19 samples, and they came from the United States, Italy and Spain. In each case, the material was cDNA or gDNA derived from T cells, B-cell-depleted T cells, or PBMCs.

Per the study methods: From reference gene primer amplification, estimates of nucleated cell counts were derived. Only in-frame clones appear in the TCRdb table, and some are missing; sequencing was by immunoSEQ multiplex PCR. That table gives V, J and clone size, and the DNA gave D and trimming. Found here are about 250,000 clones, roughly 82% of them singletons; the top ten hold about 4.4%. V lost 8 bases to trimming and J lost 2 bases; unmatched junction nucleotides: 7. Germline V gives CDR1 MDHEN, CDR2 SYDVKM. The CDR3 runs 15 residues. This sequence was found in a woman in her sixties or seventies with acute or convalescent COVID-19. The specimen was peripheral blood. The chain is built from TRBV28 and TRBJ2-2, with 8 bases lining up with TRBD1. CDR3 residues: CASGATGVNTGELFF. The CDR3 DNA follows: TGTGCCAGCGGTGCGACAGGGGTTAACACCGGGGAGCTGTTTTTT.